These 9 T cell receptor beta chains were all obtained from the same sample, sequenced in a study of immune heterogeneity within non-small cell lung tumors. A multiplex PCR containing 32 V primers and 13 J primers was used to amplify TCR beta CDR3. TCRdb recomputed calls from the multiplex PCR reads with MiXCR, one row per CDR3 protein. The table shows about 6,100 distinct CDR3 sequences, with 20% to 25% occurring only once. Bulk tumor gDNA, roughly 660 ng per sample, served as the TCR template. Several biopsies were collected from each primary tumor during surgery. They were spaced as far apart as possible within the tumor mass. With untreated, newly diagnosed non-small cell lung cancer, the patients went on to undergo curative surgery. Material for sequencing was lung tumor tissue. These receptor sequences come from a female donor with non-small cell lung cancer.

Judged by abundance, this clonotype is medium-sized (0.01 to 0.1%). V usage is TRBV5-1 and J usage is TRBJ1-5; D perhaps matches TRBD1 (5 bases). The V gene's germline CDR1 is SGHRS and CDR2 YFSETQ. The CDR3 is made up of 14 amino acids. V lost 0 bases, J lost 4 bases, and 8 bases lay in between. The CDR3 nucleotides are TGCGCCAGCAGCTTGGGAGACAGAAATCAGCCCCAGCATTTT. Amino acids: CASSLGDRNQPQHF.

Relative to its sample, this clonotype is medium-sized. This sequence joins TRBV11-1 and TRBJ2-7, with TRBD1 identical over 11 bases. The CDR3 covers 15 residues. The J segment lost 3 bases and the V segment lost 5 bases, leaving 6 bases of the junction unmatched. Germline values: CDR1 SGHAT, CDR2 FQDESV (reference sequence). The CDR3 region has the DNA TGTGCCAGCAGCGAAGGGACAGGGGGTTTCTACGAGCAGTACTTC. This encodes CASSEGTGGFYEQYF.

Sample share makes this clonotype medium-sized. The V gene is TRBV6-1, the J gene TRBJ2-7; TRBD2 aligns across 9 bases. The CDR3 covers 13 residues. V shed 6 bases, J shed 8 bases, and the junction held 8 bases outside the gene matches. Germline V lookup: CDR1 MNHNS, CDR2 SASEGT. CDR3 bases: TGTGCCAGCAGGGAGGGTAGCGGGAGTCAGCAGTACTTC. Translating gives CASREGSGSQQYF.

With respect to this clonotype: A clone one base away is much larger, so this may be a read error. The CDR3 DNA reads as TGTGTCAGCAGCTTACTGGGGGCTGAAGCTTTCTTT. Encoded protein: CVSSLLGAEAFF. V usage is TRBV13 and J usage is TRBJ1-1; D perhaps matches TRBD1 (5 bases). The CDR3 has 12 amino acids. Germline V lookup: CDR1 PRHDT, CDR2 FYEKMQ (reference sequence).

Relative to its sample, this clonotype is medium-sized. This rearrangement joins TRBV5-1 to TRBJ1-3; a possible D gene is TRBD1 (5 bases). This CDR3 contains 15 residues. The germline CDR1 and CDR2 sequences are SGHRS and YFSETQ. The ends were cut back, 1 base at V and 2 bases at J, with 10 bases in the middle. As DNA, the CDR3 is TGCGCCAGCAGCTTGCTTGGGGGAACTGGAAACACCATATATTTT. Protein: CASSLLGGTGNTIYF.

The chain employs TRBV6-2 or TRBV6-3 and TRBJ1-6, with 9 bases aligning to TRBD1. Trimming took 6 bases from V and 6 from J; bases not matched to a gene: 15. Germline values: CDR1 MNHEY, CDR2 SVGEGT. This CDR3 is built from 18 residues. The CDR3 reads CASRSPRDRARGNSPLHF. CDR3 sequence (DNA): TGTGCCAGCAGGTCTCCCCGGGACAGGGCCCGCGGTAATTCACCCCTCCACTTT.

This chain links TRBV5-1 with TRBJ2-1; TRBD2 agrees at 9 bases. The V segment lost 0 bases and the J segment 8 bases; nucleotides outside the gene matches: 6. The CDR3 runs to 15 residues. CDR1 and CDR2 from the germline V gene are SGHRS and YFSETQ. This CDR3 reads CASSLEASGNDEQFF. Here the CDR3 DNA reads TGCGCCAGCAGCTTGGAGGCTAGCGGGAACGATGAGCAGTTCTTC.

By frequency in the sample, this clonotype is medium-sized (0.01 to 0.1%). The chain recombines TRBV18 with TRBJ2-2; tentative D call: TRBD1 (5 bases). CDR1 and CDR2 (germline): KGHSH, LQKENI. The ends were cut back, 6 bases at V and 3 bases at J, with 14 bases in the middle. The CDR3 totals 15 residues. CDR3 protein: CASSPRQKDTGELFF. In DNA form, the CDR3 reads TGTGCCAGCTCCCCTCGACAGAAAGACACCGGGGAGCTGTTTTTT.

This clonotype rates as medium-sized. The chain recombines TRBV28 with TRBJ1-1; D is unresolved. V shed 2 bases and J shed 1 base, with 8 bases lying between them. There are 14 residues in the CDR3. Germline lookup yields CDR1 MDHEN and CDR2 SYDVKM. The CDR3 nucleotides are TGTGCCAGCAGTTTAGTCGTATGGAACACTGAAGCTTTCTTT. This translates into CASSLVVWNTEAFF.